A selection of T cell receptor beta chains follows, all from one sample in a study of Ad26.COV2.S vaccination and SARS-CoV-2 variants. Only in-frame clones appear in the TCRdb table, and some are missing; sequencing was by immunoSEQ multiplex PCR. The sample has roughly 320,000 clones, approximately 80% seen once. Specimen: peripheral blood, collected in a trial of Ad26.COV2.S vaccine versus placebo. Source of these receptors: a person between 18 and 59 years old who received the Ad26.COV2.S COVID-19 vaccine or a placebo. Both conserved end residues are part of each CDR3. The order of the fields is V gene, J gene, clone size, D gene, CDR3 protein, CDR3 DNA. A D gene is named only where the DNA matches it firmly. For some rows the clone size is stated as once, few or many, or as a class when expanded; others skip it.

v_gene: TRBV13
j_gene: TRBJ1-4
abundance: .
d_gene: .
CDR3aa: CASKRQGDTNEKLFF
CDR3nt: TGTGCCAGCAAGCGGCAAGGGGATACTAATGAAAAACTGTTTTTT

v_gene: TRBV2
j_gene: TRBJ2-3
abundance: .
d_gene: TRBD2
CDR3aa: CASSAMAGDVTDTQYF
CDR3nt: TGTGCCAGCAGTGCCATGGCGGGGGACGTCACAGATACGCAGTATTTT

v_gene: TRBV5-1
j_gene: TRBJ1-6
abundance: .
d_gene: .
CDR3aa: CASSTVERRNSPLHF
CDR3nt: TGCGCCAGCAGCACTGTAGAACGGCGAAATTCACCCCTCCACTTT

v_gene: TRBV6-1
j_gene: TRBJ2-5
abundance: .
d_gene: .
CDR3aa: CASSETIEPFSKTQYF
CDR3nt: TGTGCCAGCAGTGAAACCATAGAGCCCTTTAGTAAGACCCAGTACTTC

v_gene: TRBV2
j_gene: TRBJ1-5
abundance: .
d_gene: .
CDR3aa: CASSEGLSNQPQHF
CDR3nt: TGTGCCAGCAGTGAGGGACTTAGCAATCAGCCCCAGCATTTT

v_gene: TRBV11-2
j_gene: TRBJ1-1
abundance: .
d_gene: .
CDR3aa: CASSPWDPPRAFF
CDR3nt: TGTGCCAGCAGCCCCTGGGACCCCCCTAGGGCTTTCTTT

v_gene: TRBV18
j_gene: TRBJ2-7
abundance: .
d_gene: .
CDR3aa: CASSLTGPPVGEQYF
CDR3nt: TGTGCCAGCTCACTTACAGGGCCTCCAGTTGGCGAGCAGTACTTC

v_gene: TRBV12-5
j_gene: TRBJ2-2
abundance: .
d_gene: .
CDR3aa: CASGWLIAGKGENTGELFF
CDR3nt: TGTGCTAGTGGTTGGCTGATAGCAGGGAAGGGAGAGAACACCGGGGAGCTGTTTTTT

v_gene: TRBV5-4
j_gene: TRBJ2-5
abundance: .
d_gene: .
CDR3aa: CASSPPRRGVETQYF
CDR3nt: TGTGCCAGCAGCCCCCCGAGACGGGGCGTGGAGACCCAGTACTTC

v_gene: TRBV30
j_gene: TRBJ2-3
abundance: .
d_gene: .
CDR3aa: CASHDRGRGVDTQYF
CDR3nt: TGTGCCTCCCACGATCGAGGCAGGGGGGTAGATACGCAGTATTTT

v_gene: TRBV5-6
j_gene: TRBJ1-2
abundance: once
d_gene: TRBD1
CDR3aa: CASSRFWDRDYGYTF
CDR3nt: TGTGCCAGCAGCCGTTTCTGGGACAGGGACTATGGCTACACCTTC

v_gene: TRBV19
j_gene: TRBJ2-3
abundance: .
d_gene: .
CDR3aa: CASNLKGTDTQYF
CDR3nt: TGTGCCAGTAATTTAAAAGGCACAGATACGCAGTATTTT

v_gene: TRBV9
j_gene: TRBJ2-3
abundance: .
d_gene: TRBD2
CDR3aa: CASSPQRGATTDTQYF
CDR3nt: TGTGCCAGCAGCCCCCAGCGGGGGGCTACCACAGATACGCAGTATTTT

v_gene: TRBV28
j_gene: TRBJ2-2
abundance: .
d_gene: .
CDR3aa: CASSFRQAGGELFF
CDR3nt: TGTGCCAGCAGTTTCCGGCAGGCGGGCGGGGAGCTGTTTTTT

v_gene: TRBV6-5
j_gene: TRBJ1-2
abundance: .
d_gene: TRBD1
CDR3aa: CASSYSTGVGGYTF
CDR3nt: TGTGCCAGCAGTTACTCAACAGGGGTAGGTGGCTACACCTTC

v_gene: TRBV29-1
j_gene: TRBJ2-7
abundance: .
d_gene: TRBD2
CDR3aa: CSVDTSGTSGSYEQYF
CDR3nt: TGCAGCGTTGACACCTCCGGGACTAGCGGCTCCTACGAGCAGTACTTC

v_gene: TRBV19
j_gene: TRBJ2-2
abundance: .
d_gene: .
CDR3aa: CASIDKNTGELFF
CDR3nt: TGTGCCAGTATCGACAAGAACACCGGGGAGCTGTTTTTT

v_gene: TRBV6-5
j_gene: TRBJ1-6
abundance: .
d_gene: TRBD1
CDR3aa: CASSTGQGGSPLHF
CDR3nt: TGTGCCAGCAGTACCGGACAGGGGGGTTCACCCCTCCACTTT

v_gene: TRBV7-6
j_gene: TRBJ1-1
abundance: .
d_gene: .
CDR3aa: CASSLSAHKNTEAFF
CDR3nt: TGTGCCAGCAGCTTATCCGCCCACAAGAACACTGAAGCTTTCTTT

v_gene: TRBV7-8
j_gene: TRBJ1-1
abundance: .
d_gene: .
CDR3aa: CASSLSPTGMNTEAFF
CDR3nt: TGTGCCAGCAGCTTAAGTCCGACAGGCATGAACACTGAAGCTTTCTTT

v_gene: TRBV11-2
j_gene: TRBJ2-2
abundance: .
d_gene: .
CDR3aa: CASSLQPSDTGELFF
CDR3nt: TGTGCCAGCAGCTTACAGCCATCCGACACCGGGGAGCTGTTTTTT

v_gene: TRBV9
j_gene: TRBJ1-5
abundance: .
d_gene: .
CDR3aa: CASSVDDGSNQPQHF
CDR3nt: TGTGCCAGCAGCGTAGACGACGGTAGCAATCAGCCCCAGCATTTT

v_gene: TRBV6-1
j_gene: TRBJ2-7
abundance: .
d_gene: .
CDR3aa: CASSEDSRGVLVLSYEQYF
CDR3nt: TGTGCCAGCAGTGAAGATTCCCGGGGCGTCCTCGTCCTCTCCTACGAGCAGTACTTC

v_gene: TRBV18
j_gene: TRBJ1-5
abundance: .
d_gene: TRBD1
CDR3aa: CASSPRTGRDQPQHF
CDR3nt: TGTGCCAGCTCGCCAAGGACAGGGAGGGATCAGCCCCAGCATTTT

v_gene: TRBV5-1
j_gene: TRBJ2-2
abundance: .
d_gene: .
CDR3aa: CASSLVGGTTTGELFF
CDR3nt: TGCGCCAGCAGCTTGGTTGGGGGAACTACCACCGGGGAGCTGTTTTTT

v_gene: TRBV5-1
j_gene: TRBJ1-1
abundance: .
d_gene: .
CDR3aa: CASRASERGTEAFF
CDR3nt: TGCGCCAGCAGAGCCTCGGAGCGAGGGACTGAAGCTTTCTTT

v_gene: TRBV7-8
j_gene: TRBJ1-1
abundance: .
d_gene: .
CDR3aa: CASSLEGVTEAFF
CDR3nt: TGTGCCAGCAGCTTAGAGGGGGTCACTGAAGCTTTCTTT

v_gene: TRBV4-1
j_gene: TRBJ2-7
abundance: .
d_gene: TRBD2
CDR3aa: CASSQASGAIYEQYF
CDR3nt: TGCGCCAGCAGCCAGGCTAGCGGGGCCATCTACGAGCAGTACTTC

v_gene: TRBV7-8
j_gene: TRBJ2-1
abundance: once
d_gene: TRBD2
CDR3aa: CASSPRGVSYNEQFF
CDR3nt: TGTGCCAGCAGCCCCCGGGGGGTGTCCTACAATGAGCAGTTCTTC

v_gene: TRBV7-6
j_gene: TRBJ2-1
abundance: .
d_gene: .
CDR3aa: CASSFTQGPYNEQFF
CDR3nt: TGTGCCAGCAGCTTCACACAGGGCCCCTACAATGAGCAGTTCTTC

v_gene: TRBV5-6
j_gene: TRBJ2-3
abundance: .
d_gene: TRBD2
CDR3aa: CASSLGLAGPYDTQYF
CDR3nt: TGTGCCAGCAGCTTGGGACTAGCGGGGCCCTATGATACGCAGTATTTT

v_gene: TRBV19
j_gene: TRBJ2-3
abundance: once
d_gene: .
CDR3aa: CASSTRRVVGTQYF
CDR3nt: TGTGCCAGTAGTACCCGGAGGGTGGTAGGTACGCAGTATTTT

v_gene: TRBV12-3/TRBV12-4
j_gene: TRBJ1-5
abundance: .
d_gene: .
CDR3aa: CASSTQGQPQHF
CDR3nt: TGTGCCAGCAGTACACAGGGTCAGCCCCAGCATTTT

v_gene: TRBV6-5
j_gene: TRBJ2-7
abundance: .
d_gene: .
CDR3aa: CASKGSGEGDEQYF
CDR3nt: TGTGCCAGCAAAGGCTCAGGGGAGGGGGACGAGCAGTACTTC

v_gene: TRBV5-5
j_gene: TRBJ2-5
abundance: .
d_gene: .
CDR3aa: CASRLGGQETQYF
CDR3nt: TGTGCCAGCAGACTGGGGGGCCAAGAGACCCAGTACTTC

v_gene: TRBV15
j_gene: TRBJ1-6
abundance: .
d_gene: .
CDR3aa: CATSRDPSRRLGNSPLHF
CDR3nt: TGTGCCACCAGCAGAGACCCATCGAGAAGGCTTGGAAATTCACCCCTCCACTTT

v_gene: TRBV10-3
j_gene: TRBJ2-1
abundance: once
d_gene: .
CDR3aa: CAISELGGVPHNEQFF
CDR3nt: TGTGCCATCAGTGAGCTCGGGGGCGTACCCCACAATGAGCAGTTCTTC

v_gene: TRBV28
j_gene: TRBJ1-6
abundance: .
d_gene: TRBD1
CDR3aa: CASQTGEWNSPLHF
CDR3nt: TGTGCCAGCCAAACAGGGGAGTGGAATTCACCCCTCCACTTT

v_gene: TRBV15
j_gene: TRBJ1-1
abundance: .
d_gene: .
CDR3aa: CATSGRRDTEAFF
CDR3nt: TGTGCCACCAGCGGGAGAAGGGACACTGAAGCTTTCTTT

v_gene: TRBV6-2/TRBV6-3
j_gene: TRBJ1-1
abundance: .
d_gene: .
CDR3aa: CASSQMTAEAFF
CDR3nt: TGTGCCAGCAGCCAAATGACAGCTGAAGCTTTCTTT

v_gene: TRBV7-2
j_gene: TRBJ2-7
abundance: .
d_gene: TRBD1
CDR3aa: CASSLNRGYEQYF
CDR3nt: TGTGCCAGCAGCTTGAACAGGGGCTACGAGCAGTACTTC

v_gene: TRBV11-2
j_gene: TRBJ1-3
abundance: few
d_gene: .
CDR3aa: CASSRRGDSGNTIYF
CDR3nt: TGTGCCAGCAGCCGCAGGGGCGACTCTGGAAACACCATATATTTT

v_gene: TRBV5-8
j_gene: TRBJ2-4
abundance: .
d_gene: .
CDR3aa: CASSLGLGDKNIQYF
CDR3nt: TGTGCCAGCAGCTTAGGGCTGGGGGACAAAAACATTCAGTACTTC

v_gene: TRBV19
j_gene: TRBJ2-2
abundance: .
d_gene: TRBD1
CDR3aa: CASSIRDRPTGELFF
CDR3nt: TGTGCCAGTAGTATCCGGGACAGGCCCACCGGGGAGCTGTTTTTT

v_gene: TRBV5-5
j_gene: TRBJ1-1
abundance: .
d_gene: .
CDR3aa: CASSLAGRGWAEAFF
CDR3nt: TGTGCCAGCAGCTTGGCCGGGCGGGGCTGGGCTGAAGCTTTCTTT

v_gene: TRBV5-8
j_gene: TRBJ1-3
abundance: .
d_gene: TRBD1
CDR3aa: CASSYFTGGFGNTIYF
CDR3nt: TGTGCCAGCAGCTATTTTACAGGGGGCTTTGGAAACACCATATATTTT

v_gene: TRBV25-1
j_gene: TRBJ1-2
abundance: .
d_gene: .
CDR3aa: CASSARDHGYTF
CDR3nt: TGTGCCAGCAGTGCCAGGGACCATGGCTACACCTTC

v_gene: TRBV15
j_gene: TRBJ2-5
abundance: .
d_gene: .
CDR3aa: CATSRDPRETQYF
CDR3nt: TGTGCCACCAGCAGAGACCCTAGAGAGACCCAGTACTTC

v_gene: TRBV28
j_gene: TRBJ2-6
abundance: .
d_gene: .
CDR3aa: CASSSGPGANVLTF
CDR3nt: TGTGCCAGCAGTTCCGGACCTGGGGCCAACGTCCTGACTTTC

v_gene: TRBV11-2
j_gene: TRBJ2-7
abundance: once
d_gene: .
CDR3aa: CASSFIGIYEQYF
CDR3nt: TGTGCCAGCAGCTTTATAGGGATCTACGAGCAGTACTTC

v_gene: TRBV10-2
j_gene: TRBJ1-5
abundance: .
d_gene: .
CDR3aa: CASNALGDGNQPQHF
CDR3nt: TGCGCCAGCAACGCCTTGGGGGATGGCAATCAGCCCCAGCATTTT

v_gene: TRBV5-4
j_gene: TRBJ2-5
abundance: .
d_gene: TRBD1
CDR3aa: CASSLGGQGSRETQYF
CDR3nt: TGTGCCAGCAGCTTGGGGGGACAGGGGAGTAGAGAGACCCAGTACTTC

v_gene: TRBV7-2
j_gene: TRBJ2-3
abundance: .
d_gene: TRBD2
CDR3aa: CASSLAGTSGTADTQYF
CDR3nt: TGTGCCAGCAGCTTGGCGGGGACTAGCGGCACAGCAGATACGCAGTATTTT